This T cell receptor beta chain was captured by sequencing in a study of T cells after yellow fever vaccination. One entry per CDR3 protein, called by TCRdb with MiXCR from the 5' RACE reads. The profile shows 500,000 to 650,000 distinct CDR3 sequences, 9% to 15% of them singletons. The sample holds a few counts of this clonotype. The antigen remains unidentified. The CDR3 runs 16 residues. V lost 2 bases, J lost 12 bases, and 12 bases stayed unmatched. CDR1 is MNHEY and CDR2 is SMNVEV in the germline V gene (reference sequence). General observations from the study: The secondary response peaked faster, at day 5 versus 15, but was weaker.

The source of this sequence is a man under 40 who received the YFV17D yellow fever vaccine. This chain links TRBV27 with TRBJ2-1; TRBD2 matches at 11 bases. This specimen consisted of PBMCs, obtained on the day of the yellow fever booster vaccination. CDR3 sequence reads: CASSLPTSGAAKVQFF. The DNA of the CDR3 is TGTGCCAGCAGTTTACCGACTAGCGGGGCTGCGAAAGTGCAGTTCTTC.